This TCR beta chain was retrieved from a study of T cell repertoires in aging, cancer and after chemotherapy. Study-wide results and limits: Compared with age-matched healthy donors, untreated hematological or solid cancer patients showed higher blood TCR clonality.

Concerning this clonotype: The target antigen is unknown.

TCR beta rearrangements were amplified from peripheral blood genomic DNA. A mixed TRB-A/B primer pool amplified rearranged TRB by multiplex touch-down PCR. TCRdb redid the calling of the multiplex PCR reads with MiXCR, one entry per CDR3 protein. The sample has 10,000 to 15,000 distinct CDR3 sequences; 28% are singletons. The source material was blood. The sequence was obtained from a human donor with a blood cancer.

CDR3 region: CASKDRGNTEAFF. The DNA of the CDR3 is TGTGCCAGCAAGGACAGGGGCAACACTGAAGCTTTCTTT. This sequence joins TRBV19 and TRBJ1-1; TRBD1 aligns across 9 bases. V lost 9 bases and J lost 2; bases outside the gene matches: 4. From germline, CDR1 is LNHDA and CDR2 SQIVND (reference sequence). CDR3 length: 13 amino acids.